The rows below give T cell receptor beta chains drawn from one sample of a study of radiotherapy plus CTLA-4 blockade in lung cancer. The table came from immunoSEQ multiplex PCR; TCRdb's copy has only in-frame clones and leaves some out. This sample has about 49,000 clones, with approximately 84% found just once. Sequenced here: peripheral blood, sampled from a patient treated with radiotherapy plus ipilimumab. The receptors originated from a human donor with non-small cell lung cancer whose response to radiotherapy plus ipilimumab could not be evaluated. CDR3s include the opening cysteine and the closing phenylalanine or tryptophan. Each record gives: clone size, J gene, V gene, D gene, CDR3 protein, CDR3 DNA. D genes are given only for firm matches. Clone sizes are given selectively: once, few, many, or a class where the clone is expanded.

clone size: .
J gene: TRBJ1-1
V gene: TRBV7-9
D gene: .
CDR3 protein: CASTSSDTEAFF
CDR3 DNA: TGTGCCAGCACCTCCTCGGACACTGAAGCTTTCTTT

clone size: .
J gene: TRBJ1-4
V gene: TRBV7-3
D gene: TRBD1
CDR3 protein: CASSTGQGGFNEKLFF
CDR3 DNA: TGTGCCAGCAGCACTGGACAGGGGGGTTTCAATGAAAAACTGTTTTTT

clone size: .
J gene: TRBJ2-7
V gene: TRBV28
D gene: .
CDR3 protein: CASSGAKEVQYF
CDR3 DNA: TGTGCCAGCAGTGGCGCTAAAGAGGTGCAGTACTTC

clone size: .
J gene: TRBJ2-2
V gene: TRBV7-2
D gene: TRBD2
CDR3 protein: CASSTGLAGGYGELFF
CDR3 DNA: TGTGCCAGCAGCACGGGACTAGCGGGAGGGTACGGGGAGCTGTTTTTT

clone size: few
J gene: TRBJ1-2
V gene: TRBV7-9
D gene: TRBD1
CDR3 protein: CASSPWTGGLGNYGYTF
CDR3 DNA: TGTGCCAGCAGCCCGTGGACAGGGGGCCTGGGAAACTATGGCTACACCTTC

clone size: .
J gene: TRBJ1-2
V gene: TRBV6-5
D gene: TRBD1
CDR3 protein: CASSSNHLGQGNGYTF
CDR3 DNA: TGTGCCAGCAGTTCCAATCACCTCGGACAGGGGAATGGCTACACCTTC

clone size: .
J gene: TRBJ2-5
V gene: TRBV6-1
D gene: TRBD1
CDR3 protein: CASSAGTGGGETQYF
CDR3 DNA: TGTGCCAGCAGTGCCGGGACAGGGGGAGGAGAGACCCAGTACTTC

clone size: .
J gene: TRBJ2-4
V gene: TRBV7-3
D gene: .
CDR3 protein: CASSNYGSDIQYF
CDR3 DNA: TGTGCCAGCAGCAACTACGGGTCTGACATTCAGTACTTC

clone size: .
J gene: TRBJ2-7
V gene: TRBV5-5
D gene: .
CDR3 protein: CASSFATDSYEQYF
CDR3 DNA: TGTGCCAGCAGCTTTGCTACAGATTCCTACGAGCAGTACTTC

clone size: .
J gene: TRBJ2-7
V gene: TRBV27
D gene: .
CDR3 protein: CASSLSGDMSYEQYF
CDR3 DNA: TGTGCCAGCAGTTTATCGGGAGACATGAGCTACGAGCAGTACTTC

clone size: .
J gene: TRBJ2-3
V gene: TRBV27
D gene: TRBD1
CDR3 protein: CASRWDRGDTQYF
CDR3 DNA: TGTGCCAGCCGCTGGGACAGGGGAGATACGCAGTATTTT

clone size: .
J gene: TRBJ2-1
V gene: TRBV13
D gene: TRBD1
CDR3 protein: CASRRQGGYNEQFF
CDR3 DNA: TGTGCCAGCAGACGACAGGGGGGATACAATGAGCAGTTCTTC

clone size: medium-sized
J gene: TRBJ2-1
V gene: TRBV29-1
D gene: .
CDR3 protein: CSVEGYGNEQFF
CDR3 DNA: TGCAGCGTTGAAGGGTACGGGAATGAGCAGTTCTTC

clone size: .
J gene: TRBJ2-7
V gene: TRBV2
D gene: .
CDR3 protein: CASAKGRQVAYEQYF
CDR3 DNA: TGTGCCAGCGCTAAAGGGAGGCAGGTGGCCTACGAGCAGTACTTC

clone size: .
J gene: TRBJ1-1
V gene: TRBV6-5
D gene: TRBD1
CDR3 protein: CASINRDRGWRAFF
CDR3 DNA: TGTGCCAGCATTAACCGGGACAGGGGCTGGAGAGCTTTCTTT

clone size: .
J gene: TRBJ2-2
V gene: TRBV19
D gene: TRBD2
CDR3 protein: CASSILAGGKAGELFF
CDR3 DNA: TGTGCCAGTAGTATACTAGCGGGAGGTAAAGCCGGGGAGCTGTTTTTT

clone size: .
J gene: TRBJ2-6
V gene: TRBV7-2
D gene: .
CDR3 protein: CASSPTPGANVLTF
CDR3 DNA: TGTGCCAGCAGCCCCACACCTGGGGCCAACGTCCTGACTTTC

clone size: .
J gene: TRBJ1-4
V gene: TRBV28
D gene: TRBD1
CDR3 protein: CASSLQGKGEKLFF
CDR3 DNA: TGTGCCAGCAGTCTACAGGGGAAAGGTGAAAAACTGTTTTTT

clone size: .
J gene: TRBJ1-4
V gene: TRBV11-2
D gene: TRBD1
CDR3 protein: CASSATGTGIEKLFF
CDR3 DNA: TGTGCCAGCAGCGCAACCGGGACAGGGATTGAAAAACTGTTTTTT

clone size: many
J gene: TRBJ2-3
V gene: TRBV4-2
D gene: TRBD1
CDR3 protein: CASRSDRGADTQYF
CDR3 DNA: TGTGCCAGCAGGAGCGACAGGGGGGCAGATACGCAGTATTTT

clone size: few
J gene: TRBJ1-3
V gene: TRBV7-2
D gene: .
CDR3 protein: CASSGTGSGNTIYF
CDR3 DNA: TGTGCCAGCAGCGGCACGGGCTCTGGAAACACCATATATTTT

clone size: .
J gene: TRBJ2-2
V gene: TRBV6-1
D gene: TRBD2
CDR3 protein: CATVSGGAGSGELFF
CDR3 DNA: TGTGCCACCGTTAGCGGGGGGGCTGGGAGCGGGGAGCTGTTTTTT

clone size: .
J gene: TRBJ2-7
V gene: TRBV11-2
D gene: TRBD2
CDR3 protein: CASSSLAGVRSYEQYF
CDR3 DNA: TGTGCCAGCAGCTCTTTAGCGGGAGTGCGCTCCTACGAGCAGTACTTC

clone size: .
J gene: TRBJ2-7
V gene: TRBV5-5
D gene: .
CDR3 protein: CASNTNTGFEQYF
CDR3 DNA: TGTGCCAGCAACACCAATACAGGGTTCGAGCAGTACTTC

clone size: .
J gene: TRBJ2-7
V gene: TRBV28
D gene: TRBD1
CDR3 protein: CASSSEDRGLYEQYF
CDR3 DNA: TGTGCCAGCAGTTCCGAGGACAGGGGGCTCTACGAGCAGTACTTC

clone size: .
J gene: TRBJ2-7
V gene: TRBV2
D gene: .
CDR3 protein: CASSDRKYEQYF
CDR3 DNA: TGTGCCAGCAGTGACAGGAAATACGAGCAGTACTTC

clone size: .
J gene: TRBJ2-7
V gene: TRBV21-1
D gene: .
CDR3 protein: CASSKGDRVSYEQYF
CDR3 DNA: TGTGCCAGCAGCAAAGGGGACAGGGTCTCCTACGAGCAGTACTTC

clone size: once
J gene: TRBJ1-5
V gene: TRBV28
D gene: TRBD1
CDR3 protein: CATVGQGWSNQPQHF
CDR3 DNA: TGTGCCACCGTAGGACAGGGTTGGAGCAATCAGCCCCAGCATTTT

clone size: .
J gene: TRBJ1-2
V gene: TRBV15
D gene: .
CDR3 protein: CATSRPTVPNYGYTF
CDR3 DNA: TGTGCCACCAGCAGGCCGACAGTGCCCAACTACGGCTACACCTTC

clone size: .
J gene: TRBJ2-2
V gene: TRBV4-3
D gene: TRBD2
CDR3 protein: CASSQGVSREGPGELFF
CDR3 DNA: TGCGCCAGCAGCCAAGGAGTGTCGCGGGAGGGCCCCGGGGAGCTGTTTTTT

clone size: once
J gene: TRBJ1-1
V gene: TRBV10-2
D gene: .
CDR3 protein: CASSEYRAGTEAFF
CDR3 DNA: TGCGCCAGCAGTGAGTACAGGGCGGGCACTGAAGCTTTCTTT

clone size: .
J gene: TRBJ2-7
V gene: TRBV28
D gene: TRBD1
CDR3 protein: CASTGTGGRGRSYEQYF
CDR3 DNA: TGTGCCAGCACCGGGACAGGGGGCCGGGGTAGGTCCTACGAGCAGTACTTC

clone size: .
J gene: TRBJ1-2
V gene: TRBV29-1
D gene: .
CDR3 protein: CVGSEGSGLGYTF
CDR3 DNA: TGTGTGGGGTCTGAAGGTAGCGGTTTGGGCTACACCTTC

clone size: .
J gene: TRBJ2-1
V gene: TRBV28
D gene: TRBD2
CDR3 protein: CASSLYASGRANEQFF
CDR3 DNA: TGTGCCAGCAGTTTATATGCTAGCGGGAGGGCCAATGAGCAGTTCTTC

clone size: .
J gene: TRBJ2-1
V gene: TRBV4-2
D gene: TRBD2
CDR3 protein: CASSLGGDNEQFF
CDR3 DNA: TGTGCCAGCAGCCTCGGGGGGGACAATGAGCAGTTCTTC